This TCR beta chain was obtained from a study of OX40 agonist ivuxolimab in advanced cancers. Produced via immunoSEQ multiplex PCR; TCRdb's table is partial and in-frame only. The sample yields 55,000 to 70,000 clones, about 83% seen once. The V end was cut by 4 bases, the J end by 8 bases, with 14 bases between. This CDR3 spans 14 amino acids. CDR1 is SGHDN, CDR2 FVKESK, per germline. The sequence was collected from an adult with an advanced solid tumor such as melanoma, head and neck, liver or kidney cancer. The chain links TRBV14 to TRBJ1-4; D is perhaps TRBD1 (6 bases). The sequencing here drew on CD4+ or CD8+ T cells sorted from blood, taken in a trial of the OX40 agonist ivuxolimab. DNA of the CDR3: TGTGCCAGCAGCCGGACAGCCTTTGGGGAAAAACTGTTTTTT. This sequence encodes CASSRTAFGEKLFF.